Listed below are T cell receptor beta chains from one sample, sequenced in a study of blood T cell repertoires in COVID-19. TCRdb keeps only in-frame clones here, not all; method: immunoSEQ multiplex PCR. The sample carries tens of thousands of clones, about 90% recorded once. Source material: peripheral blood. These receptors were taken from a woman of 80 years or more with active or convalescent COVID-19. Both conserved end residues are trimmed from each CDR3. Fields, in order: clone size, J gene, V gene, D gene, CDR3 protein. The D gene is left open where the match is weak. Only part of the rows carry a size: once, few, many, or a class if the clone is expanded.

- | TRBJ2-1 | TRBV7-3 | TRBD2 | ASSSGTSGTISYNEQF
- | TRBJ1-1 | TRBV18 | - | ASSPDNQLPEAF
- | TRBJ1-2 | TRBV5-4 | - | ASSLGHPYGYT
few | TRBJ1-2 | TRBV10-1 | - | ASSESASYGYT
- | TRBJ2-3 | TRBV29-1 | TRBD1 | SVETGAATDTQY
- | TRBJ1-1 | TRBV6-6 | - | ASSYVRGGDTEAF
- | TRBJ2-3 | TRBV4-3 | TRBD2 | ASSQDRGLAAPDTQY
- | TRBJ2-3 | TRBV4-3 | TRBD2 | ASSQGQRGATDTQY
- | TRBJ2-1 | TRBV5-1 | TRBD1 | ASSRQGSEQF
- | TRBJ2-7 | TRBV11-3 | TRBD1 | ASSSGQGYEQY
- | TRBJ1-2 | TRBV6-4 | TRBD1 | ASSDNGQGPFWDGYT
- | TRBJ1-2 | TRBV2 | - | ASSELATASYGYT
- | TRBJ2-1 | TRBV29-1 | TRBD1 | SALGQGADNEQF
- | TRBJ2-1 | TRBV7-8 | - | ASSTGTVSYNEQF
- | TRBJ2-3 | TRBV7-6 | - | ASSPLSGTDTQY
- | TRBJ1-2 | TRBV3-1/TRBV3-2 | - | ASSRPGVGSYGYT
- | TRBJ2-2 | TRBV6-4 | TRBD1 | ASSVQTGVGELF
- | TRBJ1-4 | TRBV6-5 | TRBD1 | ASSYSTGGNEKLF
- | TRBJ2-5 | TRBV7-2 | TRBD1 | ASSSRDSGPMGGTQY
- | TRBJ2-3 | TRBV18 | TRBD2 | ASSPKALSGVGDTQY
- | TRBJ1-1 | TRBV10-3 | - | AISETLTVSAF
- | TRBJ2-7 | TRBV6-5 | - | ASRTADSTRYEQY
once | TRBJ1-1 | TRBV18 | TRBD1 | ASSPKSRGAGGTEAF
- | TRBJ2-1 | TRBV18 | TRBD2 | ASSKTSGTYNEQF
few | TRBJ1-1 | TRBV2 | - | ASSEAGVHTEAF
- | TRBJ2-2 | TRBV7-6 | TRBD1 | ASSLEPDRGVAGELF
few | TRBJ1-1 | TRBV19 | - | ASSMGRGSDTEAF
- | TRBJ1-1 | TRBV18 | TRBD1 | ASSRTGTGSGNTEAF
- | TRBJ2-2 | TRBV9 | TRBD2 | ASSPGGGGVTGELF
few | TRBJ1-1 | TRBV7-2 | TRBD1 | ASSLSGGTEAF
- | TRBJ2-2 | TRBV3-1/TRBV3-2 | - | ASSYPGGELF
- | TRBJ1-4 | TRBV3-1/TRBV3-2 | - | ASSHLRGLGEKLF
- | TRBJ1-1 | TRBV6-2/TRBV6-3 | - | ASSYQALNTEAF
- | TRBJ1-3 | TRBV19 | - | ASMPAGVFGNTIY
- | TRBJ2-3 | TRBV29-1 | - | SYARDTQY
- | TRBJ2-1 | TRBV2 | - | ASAPSRLARDEQF
- | TRBJ1-1 | TRBV19 | - | ASSTLLGGDTEAF
few | TRBJ2-7 | TRBV7-3 | TRBD2 | ASSSGLAGGRQY
- | TRBJ2-3 | TRBV6-2/TRBV6-3 | TRBD1 | ASSAYTLRDRLRDTQY
- | TRBJ2-1 | TRBV12-3/TRBV12-4 | - | ASSLSDGQF
once | TRBJ1-5 | TRBV18 | - | ASSPQGGSNQPQH
- | TRBJ2-3 | TRBV3-1/TRBV3-2 | - | ASSQDPGNTQY
- | TRBJ2-5 | TRBV27 | - | ASKTQEQETQY
- | TRBJ1-1 | TRBV7-8 | - | ASSLVPRMTEAF
- | TRBJ1-4 | TRBV5-4 | - | ASSLGRGLGEKLF
- | TRBJ2-1 | TRBV4-1 | TRBD2 | ASSQDQKSGGGYNEQF
- | TRBJ2-5 | TRBV7-9 | - | ASSLAGGSEGETQY
once | TRBJ1-2 | TRBV5-8 | - | ASSLDRGGYT
- | TRBJ2-5 | TRBV6-6 | TRBD1 | ATGTGGETQY
once | TRBJ2-1 | TRBV5-1 | TRBD2 | ASSLRAAGVISTEQF
- | TRBJ1-3 | TRBV7-8 | TRBD1 | ASSFHQQGSGNTIY
- | TRBJ2-2 | TRBV11-3 | - | ASRYITGELF
once | TRBJ2-1 | TRBV11-3 | - | ASSLGIRGGNEQF
few | TRBJ2-7 | TRBV6-5 | TRBD2 | ASSLAGGYEQY
- | TRBJ1-1 | TRBV5-1 | - | ASSLQGTGNTEAF
- | TRBJ1-1 | TRBV19 | TRBD1 | ASSIAGQGANTEAF
- | TRBJ2-1 | TRBV5-6 | - | ASSLWGGGDYNEQF
- | TRBJ2-7 | TRBV4-3 | TRBD1 | ASSQVPRGRLDEQY
- | TRBJ2-1 | TRBV10-3 | - | AISEPRGALYNEQF